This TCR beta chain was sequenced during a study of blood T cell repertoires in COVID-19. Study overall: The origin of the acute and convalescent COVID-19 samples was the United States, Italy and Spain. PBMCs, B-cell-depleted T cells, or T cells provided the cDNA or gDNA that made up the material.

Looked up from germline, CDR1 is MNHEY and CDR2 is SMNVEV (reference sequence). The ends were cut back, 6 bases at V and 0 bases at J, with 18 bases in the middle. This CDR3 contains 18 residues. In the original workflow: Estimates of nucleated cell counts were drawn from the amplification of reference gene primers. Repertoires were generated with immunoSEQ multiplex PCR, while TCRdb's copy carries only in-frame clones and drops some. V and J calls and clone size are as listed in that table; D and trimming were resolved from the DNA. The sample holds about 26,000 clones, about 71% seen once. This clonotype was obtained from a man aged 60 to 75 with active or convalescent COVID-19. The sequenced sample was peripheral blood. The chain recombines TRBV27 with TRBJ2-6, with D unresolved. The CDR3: CASSYQRNKNSGANVLTF. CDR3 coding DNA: TGTGCCAGCAGCTATCAGCGTAACAAGAACTCTGGGGCCAACGTCCTGACTTTC.